The next 16 T cell receptor beta chains were all read from a single sample in a study of T cell repertoires in cytomegalovirus infection. These receptors' targets are unknown. One entry per CDR3 protein, called by TCRdb with MiXCR from the reads. In the table there are tens of thousands of distinct CDR3 sequences, about 40% of which are singletons. This material consisted of CD8+ T cells from cultured PBMCs, taken from culture after CMV antigen stimulation. These receptors all come from a human donor in good health (CMV status not recorded). Some clones in this sample may be carry-over from other donors' samples.

This clonotype was picked up a small number of times. The chain uses TRBV6-6 and TRBJ2-5, with 11 bases lining up with TRBD2. This CDR3 region has 16 residues. The junction had 8 bases not matched to a gene; V was cut back by 5 bases and J by 3 bases. CDR1 is MNHNY and CDR2 is SVGAGI in the germline V gene (reference sequence). DNA for the CDR3: TGTGCCAGCAGTATACTTGTAGCGGGGGGGGAAGAGACCCAGTACTTC. Amino acids: CASSILVAGGEETQYF.

V and J are TRBV7-9 and TRBJ2-1; 9 nucleotides agree with TRBD1. Germline lookup yields CDR1 SEHNR and CDR2 FQNEAQ (reference sequence). The CDR3 totals 15 residues. V lost 4 bases, J lost 7 bases, and 8 bases stayed unmatched. CDR3 bases: TGTGCCAGCAGCTACCACGACAGGGGGGTGAATGAGCAGTTCTTC. Protein: CASSYHDRGVNEQFF.

This clonotype was observed many times. This chain links TRBV7-2 with TRBJ2-2, with a possible D match to TRBD2 (6 bases). The germline CDR1 and CDR2 sequences are SGHTA and FQGNSA. The length of the CDR3 is 18 residues. V was shortened by 5 bases and J by 2 bases, with 21 bases between the two germline ends. The CDR3 DNA reads TGTGCCAGCAGCCTCACACGGGGGACCCCCAGCAACACCGGGGAGCTGTTTTTT. It yields the protein CASSLTRGTPSNTGELFF.

There are many counts of this clonotype. The chain uses TRBV3-1 and TRBJ2-1; 11 nucleotides agree with TRBD2. V lost 3 bases to trimming and J lost 2 bases; unmatched junction nucleotides: 12. The CDR3 covers 19 residues. Germline V gene lookup returns CDR1 LGHDT and CDR2 YNNKEL (reference sequence). This CDR3 is CASSHLLAGGSIPYNEQFF. CDR3 nucleotides: TGTGCCAGCAGCCATCTGCTAGCGGGGGGTTCCATTCCCTACAATGAGCAGTTCTTC.

The J gene is TRBJ1-1, the V gene TRBV12-3 or TRBV12-4; D perhaps matches TRBD1 (5 bases). The CDR3 loop spans 15 amino acids. The V end lost 7 bases, the J end lost 1 base, and 16 bases lay between the germline ends. The CDR3 loop reads CASMSIDRQNTEAFF. CDR3 sequence (DNA): TGTGCCAGCATGTCCATAGACAGACAGAACACTGAAGCTTTCTTT.

V usage is TRBV7-9 and J usage is TRBJ2-3; no clear D. Per the germline V gene, CDR1 is SEHNR and CDR2 is FQNEAQ (reference sequence). The V end lost 3 bases, the J end lost 0 bases, and 10 bases lay between the germline ends. The CDR3 totals 15 residues. Written as DNA, the CDR3 is TGTGCCAGCAGCTTCGGCAGCCCTAGCACAGATACGCAGTATTTT. Its translation: CASSFGSPSTDTQYF.

The chain is built from TRBV20-1 and TRBJ1-6, with a tentative D call TRBD1 (5 bases). V gave up 0 bases and J gave up 8 bases, with 20 bases separating them. The CDR3 covers 17 residues. Germline V CDR1 and CDR2: DFQATT, SNEGSKA (reference sequence). The DNA of the CDR3 is TGCAGTGCTAGAGATGGGACGGGGGGGTGGTTCGATTCACCCCTCCACTTT. Protein product: CSARDGTGGWFDSPLHF.

This chain connects TRBV7-9 to TRBJ2-2, with D perhaps TRBD1 (6 bases). Deletions cut 5 bases from V and 8 bases from J, with 12 bases between. The CDR3 extends over 13 amino acids. The germline V gene encodes CDR1 SEHNR and CDR2 FQNEAQ (reference sequence). The CDR3 protein is CASSQTGPGELFF. The CDR3, as DNA: TGTGCCAGCAGCCAGACAGGCCCTGGGGAGCTGTTTTTT.

Only a few counts were recorded for this clonotype. V and J are TRBV20-1 and TRBJ2-7; either TRBD1 or TRBD2 may supply D (6 bases each). CDR3 length: 15 amino acids. In germline, CDR1 is DFQATT, CDR2 SNEGSKA (reference sequence). V lost 1 base and J 0 bases, leaving 13 bases between the germline ends. The CDR3 sequence: CSARVPGGLSYEQYF. For the CDR3, the DNA is TGCAGTGCTAGAGTACCCGGGGGCCTCTCCTACGAGCAGTACTTC.

There are a few counts of this clonotype. V gene TRBV7-9 combines with J gene TRBJ2-2; TRBD2 matches at 11 bases. The germline V gene has CDR1 SEHNR and CDR2 FQNEAQ (reference sequence). CDR3 length equals 17 residues. Trimming took 5 bases from V and 3 from J; bases not matched to a gene: 8. The CDR3 loop is CASSHETSGEDTGELFF. The CDR3, as DNA: TGTGCCAGCAGCCACGAGACTAGCGGGGAGGACACCGGGGAGCTGTTTTTT.

The J gene is TRBJ1-2, the V gene TRBV12-3 or TRBV12-4, with 9 bases identical to TRBD1. The CDR3 sequence is 18 residues long. Losses at the gene ends were 3 bases for V and 3 bases for J; bases not matched to a gene: 14. CDR3 DNA: TGTGCCAGCAGTTTCACCGGGACAGGGTGGGGTGGAGACTATGGCTACACCTTC. Amino acids: CASSFTGTGWGGDYGYTF.

A few counts support this clonotype. This chain connects TRBV7-2 to TRBJ2-1; the D is unclear. Between the trimmed V and J ends, which lost 5 bases and 2 bases, there was a span of 13 bases. Germline V gene lookup returns CDR1 SGHTA and CDR2 FQGNSA. The CDR3 has 15 amino acids. This CDR3 is CASSPSPPPYNEQFF. In DNA, the CDR3 is TGTGCCAGCAGCCCCTCTCCACCCCCCTACAATGAGCAGTTCTTC.

The V gene is TRBV7-6, the J gene TRBJ1-1, with D unresolved. V lost 4 bases and J 6 bases, leaving 12 bases between the germline ends. The length of the CDR3 is 13 residues. CDR1 is SGHVS, CDR2 FNYEAQ, per germline. CDR3 sequence (DNA): TGTGCCAGCAGCTACGGCGAGACCGCTGAAGCTTTCTTT. This sequence encodes CASSYGETAEAFF.

The gene calls are TRBV7-9 and TRBJ1-4; no firm D call. V was shortened by 5 bases and J by 7 bases, with 26 bases between the two germline ends. CDR1 and CDR2 (germline): SEHNR, FQNEAQ (reference sequence). The CDR3 has 18 residues. The CDR3 protein is CASSRAQDALIAGEKLFF. In nucleotides, the CDR3 is TGTGCCAGCAGCCGGGCTCAGGACGCGCTGATAGCGGGTGAAAAACTGTTTTTT.

This clonotype showed up just a few times. This chain connects TRBV4-3 to TRBJ1-1; D may be TRBD1 (5 bases). CDR1 is LGHNA and CDR2 is YSLEER in the germline V gene. This CDR3 comprises 16 residues. Trimming took off 5 bases at V and 0 bases at J, with 16 bases between the two ends. The CDR3 protein is CASSEQVRGMNTEAFF. As DNA, the CDR3 is TGCGCCAGCAGCGAACAGGTACGGGGGATGAACACTGAAGCTTTCTTT.

This clonotype was detected a few times. The V gene is TRBV7-2, the J gene TRBJ2-2; D unclear. Germline values: CDR1 SGHTA, CDR2 FQGNSA. The CDR3 sequence is 13 residues long. V gave up 3 bases and J gave up 3 bases, with 5 bases separating them. CDR3 loop: CASSFRDTGELFF. The CDR3 DNA reads as TGTGCCAGCAGCTTTCGGGACACCGGGGAGCTGTTTTTT.